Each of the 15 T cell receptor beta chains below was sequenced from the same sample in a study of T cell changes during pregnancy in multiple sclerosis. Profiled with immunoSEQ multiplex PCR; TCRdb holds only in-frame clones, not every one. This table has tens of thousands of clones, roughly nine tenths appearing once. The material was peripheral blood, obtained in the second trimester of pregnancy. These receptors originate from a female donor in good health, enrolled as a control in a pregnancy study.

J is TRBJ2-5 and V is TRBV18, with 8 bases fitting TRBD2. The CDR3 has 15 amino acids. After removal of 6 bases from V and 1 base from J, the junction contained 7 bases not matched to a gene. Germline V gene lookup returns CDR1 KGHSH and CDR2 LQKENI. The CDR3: CASSRNRGGQETQYF. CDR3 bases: TGTGCCAGCTCGAGGAATCGGGGGGGCCAAGAGACCCAGTACTTC.

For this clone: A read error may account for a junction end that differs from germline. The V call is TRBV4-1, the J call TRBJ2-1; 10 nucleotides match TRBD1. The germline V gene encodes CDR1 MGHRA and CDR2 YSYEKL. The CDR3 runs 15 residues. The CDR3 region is CASSQVGQGSNAQFF. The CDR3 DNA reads TGCGCCAGCAGCCAAGTGGGACAGGGGTCCAATGCGCAGTTCTTC.

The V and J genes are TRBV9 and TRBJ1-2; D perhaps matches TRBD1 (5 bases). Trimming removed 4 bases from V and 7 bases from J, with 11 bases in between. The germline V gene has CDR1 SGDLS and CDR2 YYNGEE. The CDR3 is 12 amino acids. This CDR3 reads CASSSGGGGYTF. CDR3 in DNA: TGTGCCAGCAGCTCCGGGGGTGGTGGCTACACCTTC.

CDR3 region: CAISVGQGEYEQYF. As DNA, the CDR3 is TGTGCCATCAGTGTGGGACAGGGAGAATACGAGCAGTACTTC. The chain employs TRBV10-3 and TRBJ2-7, with 9 bases lining up with TRBD1. The length of the CDR3 is 14 residues. Losses at the gene ends were 4 bases for V and 4 bases for J; bases not matched to a gene: 5. CDR1 and CDR2 (germline): ENHRY, SYGVKD.

Here the CDR3 DNA reads TGCGCCAGCAGCCAAGAAGGACAGGGGAGCAATCAGCCCCAGCATTTT. Its translation is CASSQEGQGSNQPQHF. The chain uses TRBV4-1 and TRBJ1-5; 9 nucleotides match TRBD1. CDR3 length equals 16 residues. V shed 0 bases and J 1 base; nucleotides not matched to a gene: 1. Germline CDR1 and CDR2: MGHRA and YSYEKL.

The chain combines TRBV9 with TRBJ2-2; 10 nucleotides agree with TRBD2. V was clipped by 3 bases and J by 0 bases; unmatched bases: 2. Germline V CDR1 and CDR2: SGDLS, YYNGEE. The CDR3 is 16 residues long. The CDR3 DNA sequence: TGTGCCAGCAGCGCGGGACTAGCGACGAACACCGGGGAGCTGTTTTTT. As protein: CASSAGLATNTGELFF.

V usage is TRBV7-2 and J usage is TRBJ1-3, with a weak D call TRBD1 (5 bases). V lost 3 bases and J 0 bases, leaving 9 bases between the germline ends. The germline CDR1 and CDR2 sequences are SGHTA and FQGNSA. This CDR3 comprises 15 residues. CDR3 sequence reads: CASSFRDFSGNTIYF. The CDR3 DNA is TGTGCCAGCAGCTTCCGGGACTTCTCTGGAAACACCATATATTTT.

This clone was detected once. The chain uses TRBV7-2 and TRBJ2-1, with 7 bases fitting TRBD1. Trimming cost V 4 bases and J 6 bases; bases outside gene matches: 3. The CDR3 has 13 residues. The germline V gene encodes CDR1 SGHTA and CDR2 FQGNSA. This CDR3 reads CASSSTGANEQFF. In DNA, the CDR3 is TGTGCCAGCAGCTCTACAGGGGCCAATGAGCAGTTCTTC.

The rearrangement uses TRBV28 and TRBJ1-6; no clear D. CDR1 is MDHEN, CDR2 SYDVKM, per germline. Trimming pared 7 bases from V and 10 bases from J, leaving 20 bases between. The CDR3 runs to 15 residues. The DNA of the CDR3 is TGTGCCAGCATCTTTTCTTGGTATTCCGGGTCACCCCTCCACTTT. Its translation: CASIFSWYSGSPLHF.

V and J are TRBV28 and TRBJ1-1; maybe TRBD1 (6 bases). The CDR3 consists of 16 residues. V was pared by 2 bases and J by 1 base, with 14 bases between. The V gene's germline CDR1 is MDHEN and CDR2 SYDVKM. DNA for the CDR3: TGTGCCAGCAGTTTAGGGGGGGGCGGTTGGAACACTGAAGCTTTCTTT. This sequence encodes CASSLGGGGWNTEAFF.

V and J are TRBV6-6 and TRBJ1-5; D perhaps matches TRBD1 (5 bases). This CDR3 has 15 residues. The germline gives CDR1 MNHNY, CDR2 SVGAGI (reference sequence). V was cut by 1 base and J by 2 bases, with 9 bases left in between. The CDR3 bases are TGTGCCAGCAGTTACTGGCAGGGTGGCAATCAGCCCCAGCATTTT. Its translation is CASSYWQGGNQPQHF.

In DNA, the CDR3 is TGTGCCATCAGTGAGAACACAGGGGGTGGTGAAAAACTGTTTTTT. Protein: CAISENTGGGEKLFF. The chain uses TRBV10-3 and TRBJ1-4; 8 bases agree with TRBD1. CDR1 is ENHRY and CDR2 is SYGVKD in the germline V gene. The CDR3 length is 15 residues. With V trimmed by 2 bases and J by 7 bases, 6 bases remained unmatched.

CDR3 amino acids: CASRWVRGGTQYF. The CDR3 coding sequence is TGTGCCAGCAGGTGGGTCCGCGGAGGGACCCAGTACTTC. The chain is built from TRBV2 and TRBJ2-5; D is possibly TRBD2 (5 bases). V was pared by 6 bases and J by 7 bases, with 15 bases between. The V gene's germline CDR1 is SNHLY and CDR2 FYNNEI. This CDR3 spans 13 amino acids.

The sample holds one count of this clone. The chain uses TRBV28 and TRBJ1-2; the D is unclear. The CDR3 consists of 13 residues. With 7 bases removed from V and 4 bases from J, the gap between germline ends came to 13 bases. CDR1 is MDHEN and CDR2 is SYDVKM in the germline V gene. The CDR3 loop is CASTLSSGYGYTF. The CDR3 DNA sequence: TGTGCCAGCACCTTATCCTCGGGCTATGGCTACACCTTC.

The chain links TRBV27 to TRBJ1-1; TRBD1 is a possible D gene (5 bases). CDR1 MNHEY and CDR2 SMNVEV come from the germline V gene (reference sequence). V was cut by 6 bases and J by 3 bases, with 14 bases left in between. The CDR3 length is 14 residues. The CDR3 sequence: CASSLFGGDTEAFF. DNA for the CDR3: TGTGCCAGCAGCCTCTTTGGGGGGGACACTGAAGCTTTCTTT.